This T cell receptor beta chain came from a study of blood T cell repertoires in COVID-19. Study background: Some COVID-19 samples were acute and others convalescent; all came from the United States, Italy and Spain. T cells, B-cell-depleted T cells, or PBMCs provided the cDNA or gDNA that served as material.

V shed 3 bases and J shed 4 bases, with 11 bases lying between them. The CDR3 contains 14 residues. Germline lookup yields CDR1 LNHDA and CDR2 SQIVND (reference sequence). Per the study methods: How many nucleated cells were present was estimated from reference gene primer amplification. Clones were read by immunoSEQ multiplex PCR, and TCRdb kept only the in-frame ones, dropping some. That table is the source of V, J and clone size, and D and trimming were worked out from the DNA. Of 65,000 to 85,000 clones in the sample, around nine tenths were seen once. Sequenced input: peripheral blood. The receptor comes from a man aged 80 or over with COVID-19, enrolled during active disease. The genes are TRBV19 and TRBJ2-3, with a possible D match to TRBD2 (6 bases). The CDR3 nucleotides read TGTGCCAGTAGTATGGGGGGTAGCGCAGATACGCAGTATTTT. Protein: CASSMGGSADTQYF.